Listed below are T cell receptor beta chains from one sample, sequenced in a study of T cells after yellow fever vaccination. TCRdb passed the 5' RACE reads through MiXCR, listing each CDR3 protein once. The sample shows 550,000 to 750,000 distinct CDR3 sequences, roughly 14% of them seen only once. The specimen comprised PBMCs, sampled on the day of the yellow fever booster vaccination. Receptors originate from a man aged 25 to 45 who received the YFV17D yellow fever vaccine. The CDR3 runs from the conserved cysteine through the conserved F or W. The D gene is left open where the match is weak. Only some rows state a clone size, as once, few, many or a class for expanded clones.

j_call: TRBJ1-4
clone_size: .
v_call: TRBV4-3
d_call: .
cdr3_nt: TGCGCCAGCAGCCAGATAAGAGGAGGCTCAGGTTTTGGAAAACTGTTTTTT
cdr3_aa: CASSQIRGGSGFGKLFF

j_call: TRBJ1-2
clone_size: .
v_call: TRBV7-9
d_call: .
cdr3_nt: TGTGCCAGCAGCATCCAGAACCTCAGGGGAAGTGGCTACACCTTC
cdr3_aa: CASSIQNLRGSGYTF

j_call: TRBJ2-1
clone_size: .
v_call: TRBV7-2
d_call: .
cdr3_nt: TGTGCCAGCAGCACCACCGGGACGCGTTACAATGAGCAGTTCTTC
cdr3_aa: CASSTTGTRYNEQFF

j_call: TRBJ2-2
clone_size: .
v_call: TRBV7-6
d_call: .
cdr3_nt: TGTGCCAGCAGCTTAGTACGGGAGAGCACCGGGGAGCTGTTTTTT
cdr3_aa: CASSLVRESTGELFF

j_call: TRBJ2-2
clone_size: few
v_call: TRBV6-6
d_call: .
cdr3_nt: TGTGCCATTCAGGGGTCGAACACCGGGGAGCTGTTTTTT
cdr3_aa: CAIQGSNTGELFF

j_call: TRBJ2-5
clone_size: .
v_call: TRBV30
d_call: .
cdr3_nt: TGTGCCTGGAGTGTACTGGGACAAGAGACCCAGTACTTC
cdr3_aa: CAWSVLGQETQYF

j_call: TRBJ2-5
clone_size: few
v_call: TRBV3-1
d_call: .
cdr3_nt: TGTGCCAGCAACCTCGGAATGTTCGGAGAGACCCAGTACTTC
cdr3_aa: CASNLGMFGETQYF

j_call: TRBJ2-7
clone_size: .
v_call: TRBV5-1
d_call: TRBD2
cdr3_nt: TGCGCCAGCAGCTTGAGAGGGACTAGCGGGGACGAGCAGTACTTC
cdr3_aa: CASSLRGTSGDEQYF

j_call: TRBJ2-2
clone_size: .
v_call: TRBV12-3/TRBV12-4
d_call: .
cdr3_nt: TGTGCCGAAAGAGTAGCCGGGGAGCTGTTTTTT
cdr3_aa: CAERVAGELFF

j_call: TRBJ2-7
clone_size: few
v_call: TRBV5-1
d_call: .
cdr3_nt: TGCGCCAGCAGCTTGTCGGGTAGTAATGTCTACGAGCAGTACTTC
cdr3_aa: CASSLSGSNVYEQYF

j_call: TRBJ2-1
clone_size: many
v_call: TRBV12-3/TRBV12-4
d_call: TRBD2
cdr3_nt: TGTGCCAGCAGGGACCGGGACTACCATGAGCAGTTCTTC
cdr3_aa: CASRDRDYHEQFF

j_call: TRBJ2-5
clone_size: few
v_call: TRBV27
d_call: TRBD1
cdr3_nt: TGTGCCAGCAGTCCCGGGACAGGGTATGAGACCCAGTACTTC
cdr3_aa: CASSPGTGYETQYF

j_call: TRBJ2-2
clone_size: .
v_call: TRBV7-9
d_call: .
cdr3_nt: TGTGCCAGCAGTCAAGGGGACTTGAACACCGGGGAGCTGTTTTTT
cdr3_aa: CASSQGDLNTGELFF

j_call: TRBJ2-2
clone_size: .
v_call: TRBV11-2
d_call: TRBD1
cdr3_nt: TGTGCCAGCAGCTCCCGACAGGGCCTATCCACATCGAACACCGGGGAGCTGTTTTTT
cdr3_aa: CASSSRQGLSTSNTGELFF

j_call: TRBJ2-7
clone_size: few
v_call: TRBV16
d_call: .
cdr3_nt: TGTGCCAGCAGCCCACAGCTGGACTACGAGCAGTACTTC
cdr3_aa: CASSPQLDYEQYF

j_call: TRBJ1-4
clone_size: few
v_call: TRBV10-3
d_call: .
cdr3_nt: TGTGCCATCAGTGAGGGAGTTCCTGAAAAACTGTTTTTT
cdr3_aa: CAISEGVPEKLFF

j_call: TRBJ2-7
clone_size: few
v_call: TRBV11-2
d_call: .
cdr3_nt: TGTGCCAGCAGCCGAGAGGCGGGCTCCTACGAGCAGTACTTC
cdr3_aa: CASSREAGSYEQYF

j_call: TRBJ2-3
clone_size: many
v_call: TRBV5-1
d_call: .
cdr3_nt: TGCGCCAGCAGCCCCGGGGAAGATACGCAGTATTTT
cdr3_aa: CASSPGEDTQYF

j_call: TRBJ2-2
clone_size: few
v_call: TRBV7-6
d_call: .
cdr3_nt: TGTGCCAGCAGCTTGGGGTCGGCGTACACCGGGGAGCTGTTTTTT
cdr3_aa: CASSLGSAYTGELFF

j_call: TRBJ2-3
clone_size: few
v_call: TRBV21-1
d_call: .
cdr3_nt: TGTGCCAGCAGCAATTCGAGGCCTAGCACAGATACGCAGTATTTT
cdr3_aa: CASSNSRPSTDTQYF

j_call: TRBJ2-3
clone_size: many
v_call: TRBV20-1
d_call: .
cdr3_nt: TGCAGTGCTAGAGAGGGCAGGGAGACGCAGTATTTT
cdr3_aa: CSAREGRETQYF

j_call: TRBJ2-7
clone_size: few
v_call: TRBV10-2
d_call: TRBD2
cdr3_nt: TGCGCCAGCAGTGAGGCTAGCGGGAGGGGAGACGAGCAGTACTTC
cdr3_aa: CASSEASGRGDEQYF

j_call: TRBJ2-7
clone_size: .
v_call: TRBV14
d_call: .
cdr3_nt: TGTGCCAGCAGCCACTGGGGCCACCCCTCCGACGAGCAGTACTTC
cdr3_aa: CASSHWGHPSDEQYF

j_call: TRBJ1-5
clone_size: .
v_call: TRBV5-1
d_call: .
cdr3_nt: TGCGCCAGCAGTCGAGACGGACGGAACAATCAGCCCCAGCATTTT
cdr3_aa: CASSRDGRNNQPQHF

j_call: TRBJ2-5
clone_size: many
v_call: TRBV7-8
d_call: .
cdr3_nt: TGTGCCAGCAGCTTAGAAAGAACGGCGCCCCAGTACTTC
cdr3_aa: CASSLERTAPQYF

j_call: TRBJ2-3
clone_size: .
v_call: TRBV29-1
d_call: .
cdr3_nt: TGCAGCGGTAAAACTAGCACAGATACGCAGTATTTT
cdr3_aa: CSGKTSTDTQYF

j_call: TRBJ2-3
clone_size: few
v_call: TRBV6-2/TRBV6-3
d_call: TRBD2
cdr3_nt: TGTGCCAGCAGTTATGGGCAAACTAGCGGAGGAGCCACAGATACGCAGTATTTT
cdr3_aa: CASSYGQTSGGATDTQYF

j_call: TRBJ2-5
clone_size: few
v_call: TRBV5-5
d_call: .
cdr3_nt: TGTGCCAGCAGCTTGCCTAGTACCGTCTCGCAGACCCAGTACTTC
cdr3_aa: CASSLPSTVSQTQYF